This entry concerns a single TCR beta chain. The record originates from a study of shared clonotypes between healthy human individuals. In the original analysis: Junction-only sequences produced by ImmunoSEQ had no quality scores, so filtering differed. TCRdb's copy holds only in-frame clones and misses some; the assay was immunoSEQ multiplex PCR. V and J calls and clone size follow that table, whereas D and trimming were derived from the DNA. The table has millions of clones, roughly 94% seen once. The junction had 8 bases not matched to a gene; V was cut back by 3 bases and J by 3 bases. Germline lookup yields CDR1 LNHDA and CDR2 SQIVND (reference sequence). CDR3 length: 16 amino acids.

This chain joins TRBV19 and TRBJ2-7; 10 bases match TRBD2. The sample consisted of naive CD4+ T cells sorted from blood. Stated subset: CD45RA+ positively selected. The clonotype comes from a young man in good health. The CDR3 DNA is TGTGCCAGTAGTATCTCGGGGACTAGCGTATACTACGAGCAGTACTTC. This codes for CASSISGTSVYYEQYF.